This T cell receptor (beta chain) was observed in a study of T cell changes during pregnancy in multiple sclerosis. This CDR3 is built from 13 residues. The germline gives CDR1 SGHTA, CDR2 FQGNSA. V was cut by 5 bases and J by 5 bases, with 12 bases left in between. Clones were read by immunoSEQ multiplex PCR, and TCRdb kept only the in-frame ones, dropping some. The sample yields about 58,000 clones, about 90% seen once. The sample consisted of CD4+ T cells from peripheral blood mononuclear cells, taken after pregnancy. The receptor comes from a female donor in good health, enrolled as a control in a pregnancy study. This chain joins TRBV7-2 and TRBJ1-2; a weak D match, TRBD1 (6 bases). CDR3 in amino acids: CASSTSDRYGYTF. The CDR3 DNA sequence: TGTGCCAGCAGCACCTCGGACAGATATGGCTACACCTTC.